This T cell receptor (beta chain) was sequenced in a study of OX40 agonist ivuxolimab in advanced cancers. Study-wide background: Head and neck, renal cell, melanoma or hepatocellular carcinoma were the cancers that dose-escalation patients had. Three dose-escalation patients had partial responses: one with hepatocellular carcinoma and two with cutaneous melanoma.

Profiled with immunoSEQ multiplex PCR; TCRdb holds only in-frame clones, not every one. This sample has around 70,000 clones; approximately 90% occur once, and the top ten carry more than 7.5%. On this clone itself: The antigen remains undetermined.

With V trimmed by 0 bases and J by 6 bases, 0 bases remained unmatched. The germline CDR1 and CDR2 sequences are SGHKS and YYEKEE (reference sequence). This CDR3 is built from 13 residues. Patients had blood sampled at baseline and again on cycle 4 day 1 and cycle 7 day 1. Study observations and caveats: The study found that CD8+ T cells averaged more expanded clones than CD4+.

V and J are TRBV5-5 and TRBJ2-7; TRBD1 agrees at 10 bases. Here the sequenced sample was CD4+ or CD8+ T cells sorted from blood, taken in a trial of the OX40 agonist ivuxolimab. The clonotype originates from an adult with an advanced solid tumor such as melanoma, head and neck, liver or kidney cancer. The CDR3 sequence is CASSLGTGGEQYF. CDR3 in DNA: TGTGCCAGCAGCTTGGGGACAGGGGGCGAGCAGTACTTC.